This T cell receptor (beta chain) was documented in a study of patients and donors after allogeneic stem cell transplantation. In this sample, this clonotype turned up a few times. TCRdb re-analysed the RT-PCR reads in MiXCR, keeping a single row per CDR3 protein. The data show about 230,000 distinct CDR3 sequences, around an eighth seen once. The CDR3 is 10 residues long. Germline V gene lookup returns CDR1 DFQATT and CDR2 SNEGSKA (reference sequence). V lost 5 bases and J lost 6, with 8 bases in between. The TCR comes from a human donor who was either an allogeneic HSCT recipient or a stem cell or donor lymphocyte infusion donor (not recorded which). It is not recorded whose cells these are; they may come from a transplant donor. Sample: blood, either unsorted or a sorted T cell fraction (not recorded which). The V gene is TRBV20-1, the J gene TRBJ2-7; D gene ambiguous. CDR3 DNA sequence: TGCAGTGCTCTCCTTAGCGAGCAGTACTTC. Amino acid sequence: CSALLSEQYF.